This record looks at one T cell receptor beta chain sequence and its context. Its matching antigen is unknown. This sample was taken from a study of shared clonotypes between healthy human individuals. Overall study: For every donor, three CD4 naive, three CD4 memory, two CD8 naive and one CD8 memory plates were used. Whole-study findings and limits: Clonotypes which were not shared had lower generation probabilities than clonotypes that all four donors shared.

The CDR3 sequence is 14 residues long. V dropped 6 bases and J dropped 0 bases, with 11 bases sitting between them. The germline gives CDR1 SGHAT, CDR2 FQNNGV. Clones were read by immunoSEQ multiplex PCR, and TCRdb kept only the in-frame ones, dropping some. The table lists about 700,000 clones, 92% of them singletons, with 24% in the top ten. The naive CD8 fraction comprised CD45RO-negative cells positively selected for CCR7 and excluded terminally differentiated effector memory CD45RA+ cells. Each sample came from a Caucasian adult donor living in Nashville, Tennessee. The chain employs TRBV11-2 and TRBJ2-5; the D gene is possibly TRBD1 (5 bases). What was sequenced was naive CD8+ T cells sorted from blood. This sequence originates from a man between 25 and 39 years old in good health. CDR3 coding DNA: TGTGCCAGCAGGGACACACCTTACCAAGAGACCCAGTACTTC. Translation: CASRDTPYQETQYF.